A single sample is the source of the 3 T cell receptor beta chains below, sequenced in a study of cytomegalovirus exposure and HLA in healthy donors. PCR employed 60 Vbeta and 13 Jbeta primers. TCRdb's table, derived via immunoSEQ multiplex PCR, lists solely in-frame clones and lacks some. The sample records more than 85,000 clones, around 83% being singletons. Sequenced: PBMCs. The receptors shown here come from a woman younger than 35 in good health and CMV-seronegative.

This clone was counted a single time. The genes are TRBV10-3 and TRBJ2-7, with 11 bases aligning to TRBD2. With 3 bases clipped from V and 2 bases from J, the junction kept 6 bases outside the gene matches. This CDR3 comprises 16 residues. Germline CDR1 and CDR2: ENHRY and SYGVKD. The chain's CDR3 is CAISESSGRITYEQYF. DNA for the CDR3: TGTGCCATCAGTGAATCTAGCGGGAGGATTACCTACGAGCAGTACTTC.

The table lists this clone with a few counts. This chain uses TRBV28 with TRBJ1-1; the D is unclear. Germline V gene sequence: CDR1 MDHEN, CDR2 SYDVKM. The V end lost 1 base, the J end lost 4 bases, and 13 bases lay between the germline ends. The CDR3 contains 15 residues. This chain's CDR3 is CASSLSTRGFTEAFF. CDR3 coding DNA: TGTGCCAGCAGTTTATCGACGCGCGGCTTCACTGAAGCTTTCTTT.

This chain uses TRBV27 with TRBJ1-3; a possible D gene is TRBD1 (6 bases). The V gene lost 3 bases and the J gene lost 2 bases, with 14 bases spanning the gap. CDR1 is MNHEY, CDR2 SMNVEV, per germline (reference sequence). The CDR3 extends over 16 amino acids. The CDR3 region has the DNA TGTGCCAGCAGTTTTCGGGCAGGGGTTCCTGGAAACACCATATATTTT. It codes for CASSFRAGVPGNTIYF.